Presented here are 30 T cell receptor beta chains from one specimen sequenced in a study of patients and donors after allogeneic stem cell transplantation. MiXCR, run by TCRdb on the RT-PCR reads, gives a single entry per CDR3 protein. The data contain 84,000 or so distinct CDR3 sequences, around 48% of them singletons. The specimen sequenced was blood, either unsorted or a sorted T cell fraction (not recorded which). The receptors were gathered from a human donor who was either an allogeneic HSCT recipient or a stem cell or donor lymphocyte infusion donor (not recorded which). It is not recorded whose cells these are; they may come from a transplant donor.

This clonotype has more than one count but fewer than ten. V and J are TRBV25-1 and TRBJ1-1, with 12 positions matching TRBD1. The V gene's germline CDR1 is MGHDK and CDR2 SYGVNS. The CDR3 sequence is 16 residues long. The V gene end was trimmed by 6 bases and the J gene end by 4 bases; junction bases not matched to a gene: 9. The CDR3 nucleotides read TGTGCCAGCAGGAAGGGGACAGGGGGCGCAAGCACTGAAGCTTTCTTT. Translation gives CASRKGTGGASTEAFF.

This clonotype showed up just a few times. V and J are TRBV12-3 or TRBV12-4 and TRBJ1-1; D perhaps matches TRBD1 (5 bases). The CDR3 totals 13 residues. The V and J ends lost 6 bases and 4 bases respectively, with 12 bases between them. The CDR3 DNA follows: TGTGCCAGCAGCCCTGGGGGGAGCACTGAAGCTTTCTTT. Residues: CASSPGGSTEAFF.

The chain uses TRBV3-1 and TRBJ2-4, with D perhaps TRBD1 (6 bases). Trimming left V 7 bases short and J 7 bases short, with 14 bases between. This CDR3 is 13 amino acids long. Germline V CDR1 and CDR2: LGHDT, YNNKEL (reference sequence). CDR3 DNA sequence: TGTGCCAGCACGGGCTCGCAGGGGAACATTCAGTACTTC. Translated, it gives CASTGSQGNIQYF.

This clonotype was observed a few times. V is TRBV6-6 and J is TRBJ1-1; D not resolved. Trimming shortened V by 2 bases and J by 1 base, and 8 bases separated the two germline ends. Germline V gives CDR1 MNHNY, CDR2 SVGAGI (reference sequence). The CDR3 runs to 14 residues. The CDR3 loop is CASSYEGGNTEAFF. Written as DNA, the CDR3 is TGTGCCAGCAGTTACGAGGGCGGGAACACTGAAGCTTTCTTT.

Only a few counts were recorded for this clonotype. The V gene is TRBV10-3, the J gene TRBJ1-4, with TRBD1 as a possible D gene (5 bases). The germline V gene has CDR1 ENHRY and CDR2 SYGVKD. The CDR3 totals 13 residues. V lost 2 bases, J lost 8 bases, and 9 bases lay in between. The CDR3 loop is CAISEPEGEKLFF. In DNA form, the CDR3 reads TGTGCCATCAGTGAGCCCGAGGGGGAAAAACTGTTTTTT.

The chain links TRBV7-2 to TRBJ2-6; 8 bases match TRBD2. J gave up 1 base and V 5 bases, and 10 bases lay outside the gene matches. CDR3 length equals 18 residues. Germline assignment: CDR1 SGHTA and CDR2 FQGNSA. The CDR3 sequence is CASSTSGILKSGANVLTF. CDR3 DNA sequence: TGTGCCAGCAGCACTAGCGGAATTTTAAAATCTGGGGCCAACGTCCTGACTTTC.

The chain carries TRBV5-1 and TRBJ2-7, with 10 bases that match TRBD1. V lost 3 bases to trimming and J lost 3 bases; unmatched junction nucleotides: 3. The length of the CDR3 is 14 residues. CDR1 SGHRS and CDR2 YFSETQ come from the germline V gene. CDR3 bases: TGCGCCAGCAGCTCGGGACAGGGGTACTACGAGCAGTACTTC. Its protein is CASSSGQGYYEQYF.

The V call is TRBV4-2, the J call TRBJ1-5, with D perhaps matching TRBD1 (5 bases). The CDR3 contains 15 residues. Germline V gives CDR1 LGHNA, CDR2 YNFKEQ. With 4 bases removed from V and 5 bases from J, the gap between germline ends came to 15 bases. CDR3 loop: CASSRVDRGDQPQHF. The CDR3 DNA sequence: TGTGCCAGCAGCCGAGTCGATCGGGGGGATCAGCCCCAGCATTTT.

DNA for the CDR3: TGTGCCAGCAGTTTAAGACAGGGTGGGTCTGAAGCTTTCTTT. Translating gives CASSLRQGGSEAFF. The chain is built from TRBV12-3 or TRBV12-4 and TRBJ1-1; 7 nucleotides line up with TRBD1. The junction had 6 bases not matched to a gene; V was cut back by 2 bases and J by 6 bases. The CDR3 extends over 14 amino acids.

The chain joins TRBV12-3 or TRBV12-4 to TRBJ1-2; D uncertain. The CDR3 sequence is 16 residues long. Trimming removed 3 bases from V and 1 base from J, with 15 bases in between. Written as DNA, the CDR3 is TGTGCCAGCAGTTTTGGGGTAGGGCAGTTTAACTATGGCTACACCTTC. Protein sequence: CASSFGVGQFNYGYTF.

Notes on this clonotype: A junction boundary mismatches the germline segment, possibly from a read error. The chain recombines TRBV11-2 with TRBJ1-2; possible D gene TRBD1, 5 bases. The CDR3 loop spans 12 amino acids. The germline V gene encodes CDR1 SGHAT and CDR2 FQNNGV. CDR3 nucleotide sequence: TGTGCCAGCAGCTTAGGCAGGGACGGCTACATCTTC. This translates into CASSLGRDGYIF.

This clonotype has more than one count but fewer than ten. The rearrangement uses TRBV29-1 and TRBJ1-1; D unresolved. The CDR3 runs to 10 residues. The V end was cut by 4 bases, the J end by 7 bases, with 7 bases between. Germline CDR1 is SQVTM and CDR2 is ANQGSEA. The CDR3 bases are TGCAGCGTTGCTGGGGTTGAAGCTTTCTTT. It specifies CSVAGVEAFF. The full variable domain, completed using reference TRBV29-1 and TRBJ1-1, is SAVISQKPSRDICQRGTSLTIQCQVDSQVTMMFWYRQQPGQSLTLIATANQGSEATYESGFVIDKFPISRPNLTFSTLTVSNMSPEDSSIYLCSVAGVEAFFGQGTRLTVV.

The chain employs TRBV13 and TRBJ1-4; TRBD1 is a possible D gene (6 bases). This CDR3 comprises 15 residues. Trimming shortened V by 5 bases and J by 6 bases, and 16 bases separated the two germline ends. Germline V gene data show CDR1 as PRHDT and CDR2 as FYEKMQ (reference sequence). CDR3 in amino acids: CASSPAEQGDEKLFF. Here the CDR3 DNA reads TGTGCCAGCAGCCCTGCGGAACAGGGAGATGAAAAACTGTTTTTT.

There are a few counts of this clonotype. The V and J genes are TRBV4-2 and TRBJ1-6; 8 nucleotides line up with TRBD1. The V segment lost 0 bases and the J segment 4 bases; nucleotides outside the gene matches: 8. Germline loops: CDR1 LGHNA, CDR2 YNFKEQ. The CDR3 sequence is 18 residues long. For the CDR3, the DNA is TGTGCCAGCAGCCAAGAAGATACAGGGGGTGGATATAATTCACCCCTCCACTTT. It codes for CASSQEDTGGGYNSPLHF.

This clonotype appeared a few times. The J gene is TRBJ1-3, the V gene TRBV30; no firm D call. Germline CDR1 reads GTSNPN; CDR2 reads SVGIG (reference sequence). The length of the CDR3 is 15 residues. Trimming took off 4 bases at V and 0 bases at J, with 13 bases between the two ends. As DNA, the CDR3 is TGTGCCTGGAACGGGCAGTTGAGCTCTGGAAACACCATATATTTT. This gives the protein CAWNGQLSSGNTIYF. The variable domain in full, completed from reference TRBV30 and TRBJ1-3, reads SQTIHQWPATLVQPVGSPLSLECTVEGTSNPNLYWYRQAAGRGLQLLFYSVGIGQISSEVPQNLSASRPQDRQFILSSKKLLLSDSGFYLCAWNGQLSSGNTIYFGEGSWLTVV.

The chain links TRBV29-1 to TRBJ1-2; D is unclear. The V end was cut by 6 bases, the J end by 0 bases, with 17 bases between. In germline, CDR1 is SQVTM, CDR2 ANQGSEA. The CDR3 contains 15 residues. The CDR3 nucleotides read TGCAGCGTCTGGTGGACCGAACTTGCTAACTATGGCTACACCTTC. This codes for CSVWWTELANYGYTF.

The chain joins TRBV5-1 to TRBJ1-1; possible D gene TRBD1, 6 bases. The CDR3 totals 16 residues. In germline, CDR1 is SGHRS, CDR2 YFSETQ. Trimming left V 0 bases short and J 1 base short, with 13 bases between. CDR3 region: CASSLAPQGKNTEAFF. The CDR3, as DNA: TGCGCCAGCAGCTTGGCCCCGCAGGGGAAGAACACTGAAGCTTTCTTT.

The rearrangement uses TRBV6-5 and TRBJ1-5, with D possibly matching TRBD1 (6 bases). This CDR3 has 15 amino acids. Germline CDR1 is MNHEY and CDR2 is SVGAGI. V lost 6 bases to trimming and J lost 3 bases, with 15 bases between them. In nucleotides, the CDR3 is TGTGCCAGCAGGCTGAGGGCAGGGGCCAATCAGCCCCAGCATTTT. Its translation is CASRLRAGANQPQHF.

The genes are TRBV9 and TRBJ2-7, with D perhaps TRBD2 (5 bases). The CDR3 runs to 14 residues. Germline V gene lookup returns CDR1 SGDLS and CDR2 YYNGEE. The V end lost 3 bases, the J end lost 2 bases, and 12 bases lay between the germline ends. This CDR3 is CASSATMEPYEQYF. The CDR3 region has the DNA TGTGCCAGCAGCGCGACTATGGAACCCTACGAGCAGTACTTC.

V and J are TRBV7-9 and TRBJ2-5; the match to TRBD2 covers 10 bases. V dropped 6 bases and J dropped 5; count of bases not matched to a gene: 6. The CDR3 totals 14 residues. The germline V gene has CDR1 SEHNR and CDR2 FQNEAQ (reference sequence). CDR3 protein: CASSPGTSEETQYF. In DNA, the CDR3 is TGTGCCAGCAGTCCCGGGACTAGCGAGGAGACCCAGTACTTC.

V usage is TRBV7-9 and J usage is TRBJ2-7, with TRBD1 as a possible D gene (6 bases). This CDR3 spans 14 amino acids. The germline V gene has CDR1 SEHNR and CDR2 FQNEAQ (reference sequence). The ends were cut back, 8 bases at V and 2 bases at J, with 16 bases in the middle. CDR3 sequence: CASLRQELPYEQYF. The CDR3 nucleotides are TGTGCCAGCCTGAGACAGGAATTACCCTACGAGCAGTACTTC.

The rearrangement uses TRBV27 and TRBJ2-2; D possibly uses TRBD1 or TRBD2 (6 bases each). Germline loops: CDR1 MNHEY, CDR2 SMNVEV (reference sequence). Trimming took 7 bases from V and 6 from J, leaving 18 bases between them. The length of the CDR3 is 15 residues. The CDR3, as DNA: TGTGCCAGCACTCGGGGGTCGTGGGGGCCCGGGGAGCTGTTTTTT. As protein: CASTRGSWGPGELFF.

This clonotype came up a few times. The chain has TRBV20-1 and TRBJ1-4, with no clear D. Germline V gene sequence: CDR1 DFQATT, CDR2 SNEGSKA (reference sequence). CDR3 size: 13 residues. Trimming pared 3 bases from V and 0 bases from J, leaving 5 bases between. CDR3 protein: CSARDATNEKLFF. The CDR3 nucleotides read TGCAGTGCTAGGGATGCAACTAATGAAAAACTGTTTTTT.

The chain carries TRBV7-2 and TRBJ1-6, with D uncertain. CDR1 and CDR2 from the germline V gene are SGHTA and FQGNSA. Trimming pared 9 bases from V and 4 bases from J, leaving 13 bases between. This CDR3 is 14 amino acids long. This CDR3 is CASQTQSYNSPLHF. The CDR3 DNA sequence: TGTGCCAGTCAAACTCAGAGTTATAATTCACCCCTCCACTTT.

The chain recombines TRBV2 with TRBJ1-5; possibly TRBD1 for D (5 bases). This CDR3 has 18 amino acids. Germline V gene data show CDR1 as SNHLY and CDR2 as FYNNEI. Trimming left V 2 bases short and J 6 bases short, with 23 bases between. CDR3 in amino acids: CASSESLYLDWGSQPQHF. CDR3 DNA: TGTGCCAGCAGTGAATCTCTCTATCTAGACTGGGGGAGTCAGCCCCAGCATTTT.

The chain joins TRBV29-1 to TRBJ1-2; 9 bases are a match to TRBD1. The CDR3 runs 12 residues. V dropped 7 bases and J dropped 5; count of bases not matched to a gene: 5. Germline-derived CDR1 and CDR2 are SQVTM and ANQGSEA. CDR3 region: CSGRQGEYGYTF. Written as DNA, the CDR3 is TGCAGCGGAAGACAGGGGGAGTATGGCTACACCTTC.

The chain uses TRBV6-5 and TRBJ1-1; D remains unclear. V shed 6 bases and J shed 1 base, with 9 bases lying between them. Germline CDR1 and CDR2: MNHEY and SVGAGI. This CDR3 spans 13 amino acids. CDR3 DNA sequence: TGTGCCAGCAGGCGTCAGTCGAACACTGAAGCTTTCTTT. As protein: CASRRQSNTEAFF.

This CDR3 is CATGPNQPQHF. The CDR3 DNA sequence: TGTGCCACAGGACCAAATCAGCCCCAGCATTTT. The chain uses TRBV12-3 or TRBV12-4 and TRBJ1-5; no clear D. Trimming took off 10 bases at V and 4 bases at J, with 8 bases between the two ends. This CDR3 spans 11 amino acids.

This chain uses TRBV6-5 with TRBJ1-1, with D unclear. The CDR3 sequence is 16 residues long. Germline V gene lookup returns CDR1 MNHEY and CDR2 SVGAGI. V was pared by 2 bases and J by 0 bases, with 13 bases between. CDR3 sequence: CASSYGQALLNTEAFF. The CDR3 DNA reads TGTGCCAGCAGTTACGGTCAGGCATTACTGAACACTGAAGCTTTCTTT.

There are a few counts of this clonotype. The CDR3 here is CATSRDFTTEAFF. The CDR3 coding sequence is TGTGCCACCAGCAGAGATTTCACCACTGAAGCTTTCTTT. The rearrangement links TRBV15 to TRBJ1-1; D gene uncertain. Trimming shortened V by 0 bases and J by 4 bases, and 6 bases separated the two germline ends. Germline V gives CDR1 LNHNV, CDR2 YYDKDF (reference sequence). The CDR3 is 13 residues long. Filled out from reference TRBV15 and TRBJ1-1, the complete variable domain reads DAMVIQNPRYQVTQFGKPVTLSCSQTLNHNVMYWYQQKSSQAPKLLFHYYDKDFNNEADTPDNFQSRRPNTSFCFLDIRSPGLGDTAMYLCATSRDFTTEAFFGQGTRLTVV.